These 9 T cell receptor beta chains came from one sample sequenced in a study of cytomegalovirus exposure and HLA in healthy donors. The PCR made use of 60 Vbeta and 13 Jbeta primers. Clones were sequenced by immunoSEQ multiplex PCR, and TCRdb holds only the in-frame ones, with some missing. This table has 95,000 to 100,000 clones, 65% to 85% appearing once. Sequences were obtained from PBMCs. The receptors originated from a woman aged 55 to 70 in good health and CMV-seropositive.

Concerning this clone: Compared with germline, one end of the junction differs, possibly owing to a read error. The V call is TRBV2, the J call TRBJ1-5; 8 bases line up with TRBD1. Germline assignment: CDR1 SNHLY and CDR2 FYNNEI. The CDR3 is 16 amino acids. The CDR3 sequence: CASSEATGDVNRPQHF. The CDR3, as DNA: TGTGCCAGCAGTGAGGCGACAGGGGACGTCAATCGGCCCCAGCATTTT.

V and J are TRBV4-1 and TRBJ1-1; possible D gene TRBD1, 6 bases. Germline V CDR1 and CDR2: MGHRA, YSYEKL. The V gene lost 0 bases and the J gene lost 0 bases, with 14 bases spanning the gap. The CDR3 is 17 residues long. DNA of the CDR3: TGCGCCAGCAGCCAAGACTTGACGGGACATATGAACACTGAAGCTTTCTTT. Translating gives CASSQDLTGHMNTEAFF.

The chain joins TRBV19 to TRBJ2-2; 8 bases are a match to TRBD1. The CDR3 length is 14 residues. J was trimmed by 7 bases and V by 7 bases; bases with no gene match: 8. Germline values: CDR1 LNHDA, CDR2 SQIVND (reference sequence). This CDR3 is CASTQDRAGGELFF. CDR3 nucleotides: TGTGCCAGTACCCAGGACAGGGCGGGCGGGGAGCTGTTTTTT.

The CDR3 loop is CASSVAYQETQYF. The CDR3 nucleotides are TGCGCCAGCAGTGTCGCGTACCAAGAGACCCAGTACTTC. This chain joins TRBV10-1 and TRBJ2-5; D gene uncertain. V lost 4 bases and J 0 bases, leaving 6 bases between the germline ends. Germline V gene sequence: CDR1 WNHNN, CDR2 SYGVQD (reference sequence). The CDR3 has 13 residues.

The V call is TRBV28, the J call TRBJ1-2; possibly TRBD1 for D (5 bases). This CDR3 has 13 amino acids. The V gene's germline CDR1 is MDHEN and CDR2 SYDVKM. Trimming shortened V by 3 bases and J by 8 bases, and 13 bases separated the two germline ends. In DNA form, the CDR3 reads TGTGCCAGCAGTTTGGGAGGGGTAAGAGGCTACACCTTC. The encoded protein is CASSLGGVRGYTF.

The sample holds a few counts of this clone. The J gene is TRBJ1-2, the V gene TRBV5-1; TRBD1 aligns across 7 bases. V lost 3 bases and J lost 4; bases outside the gene matches: 3. Germline lookup yields CDR1 SGHRS and CDR2 YFSETQ. CDR3 length: 13 amino acids. CDR3 in DNA: TGCGCCAGCAGCTCGAGGACAGGCTATGGCTACACCTTC. Its protein product is CASSSRTGYGYTF.

This clone was counted a few times. J is TRBJ1-5 and V is TRBV10-3, with TRBD1 as a possible D gene (6 bases). The CDR3 has 15 residues. CDR1 is ENHRY and CDR2 is SYGVKD in the germline V gene. Trimming cost V 6 bases and J 0 bases, with 12 bases left between them. This chain's CDR3 is CAISRDKYSNQPQHF. CDR3 bases: TGTGCCATCAGCCGGGACAAATATAGCAATCAGCCCCAGCATTTT.

The CDR3 here is CASSTTGGALYEQYF. The CDR3 nucleotides are TGTGCCAGCAGCACAACAGGGGGAGCCTTGTACGAGCAGTACTTC. The rearrangement links TRBV7-9 to TRBJ2-7; TRBD1 matches at 8 bases. Germline V CDR1 and CDR2: SEHNR, FQNEAQ (reference sequence). V lost 5 bases to trimming and J lost 4 bases; unmatched junction nucleotides: 10. The CDR3 is 15 amino acids.

The V and J genes are TRBV5-1 and TRBJ2-7; D not resolved. With 0 bases removed from V and 0 bases from J, the gap between germline ends came to 7 bases. This CDR3 spans 14 amino acids. The germline V gene has CDR1 SGHRS and CDR2 YFSETQ. CDR3 in DNA: TGCGCCAGCAGCTTGGGCCAGGTCTCCTACGAGCAGTACTTC. Translated, it gives CASSLGQVSYEQYF.